This T cell receptor (beta chain) was sequenced in a study of graft-versus-host responses after intestinal transplantation. Turning to the study itself: Each patient got anti-thymocyte globulin induction, then tacrolimus and steroids for three to four years.

Germline CDR1 SGHNT, CDR2 YYREEE (reference sequence). V lost 1 base to trimming and J lost 7 bases, with 18 bases between them. This CDR3 is 16 amino acids long. For this clone: The antigen remains undetermined.

The study, taken as a whole, reports: An association linked early post-transplant HvG declines with peak circulating GvH clone levels.

Using immunoSEQ multiplex PCR, the repertoire was profiled, and TCRdb retains in-frame clones only, with some absent. The sample lists about 150,000 clones, approximately 91% occurring once. The V gene is TRBV5-4, the J gene TRBJ2-1; the D gene is possibly TRBD2 (7 bases). The sample here was unstimulated CD4+ T cells sorted from spleen or lymph node cells, taken before intestinal transplant. The source is a human donor who received an intestinal transplant. DNA for the CDR3: TGTGCCAGCAGCTTGACGGGGGGCGGGAGAGGGAATGAGCAGTTCTTC. Its translation: CASSLTGGGRGNEQFF.